This T cell receptor beta chain appears in the sequencing data of a study of T cells in Graves' hyperthyroidism and ophthalmopathy. A Clinical Activity Score of at least 3, a NOSPECS grade of at least 4 and a duration under 3 months were recorded in the ophthalmopathy patients. Thyroid ultrasound and orbital computed tomography, with clinical symptoms and serum thyroxine and TRAb, informed diagnoses. Using RNA transcripts as the source, TCR beta CDR3 regions were amplified. First-round RT-PCR targeting the TCR CDR3 was performed with the HTBI primer set. TCRdb reprocessed the multiplex PCR reads via MiXCR and lists one record per CDR3 protein. Of 400,000 to 450,000 distinct CDR3 sequences listed, approximately 15% are singletons. CDR3 length: 13 residues. The V end lost 2 bases, the J end lost 7 bases, and 11 bases lay between the germline ends. Germline-derived CDR1 and CDR2 are LGHDT and YNNKEL (reference sequence).

This clonotype was picked up many times. The TCR originated in a man aged 18 to 35 with Graves' ophthalmopathy. The chain uses TRBV3-1 and TRBJ1-2, with D possibly TRBD1 on 5 matching bases. The specimen was blood. The CDR3 here is CASSQTGRIGYTF. The CDR3 DNA reads as TGTGCCAGCAGCCAAACGGGACGGATTGGCTACACCTTC.